The clone carrying this T cell receptor (beta chain) was counted ten times or more. The sample comes from a study of shared clonotypes between healthy human individuals. The data were produced by immunoSEQ multiplex PCR, yet TCRdb's version contains in-frame clones alone and is incomplete. The data contain nearly 750,000 clones, 72% of them seen just once; the ten biggest clones take up more than 1.5%. The clonotype comes from a woman aged 30 to 39 in good health. The sequenced material came from memory CD4+ T cells sorted from blood. Documented subset: CD45RA-negative fraction.

The CDR3: CASSVDKGHLRTEAFF. CDR3 in DNA: TGTGCCAGCAGCGTTGATAAGGGACACTTGAGGACTGAAGCTTTCTTT. V gene TRBV9 combines with J gene TRBJ1-1; a weak D match, TRBD1 (6 bases). This CDR3 is built from 16 residues. Germline CDR1 and CDR2: SGDLS and YYNGEE. Trimming removed 2 bases from V and 5 bases from J, with 19 bases in between.